The rows below give T cell receptor beta chains drawn from one sample of a study of shared clonotypes between healthy human individuals. TCRdb's copy holds only in-frame clones and misses some; the assay was immunoSEQ multiplex PCR. The table has more than 400,000 clones, 95% to 97% seen once. Sequencing used naive CD4+ T cells sorted from blood. The source of these receptors is a woman aged 25 to 39 in good health. The CDR3 runs from the conserved cysteine through the conserved F or W. The D gene is left open where the match is weak. Size is omitted from some rows. Given values are once, few, many or a class for expanded clones.

size: NA; J: TRBJ1-2; V: TRBV28; D: TRBD1; DNA: TGTGCCAGCACCCCGGGACAGGGGAAAATTTATGGCTACACCTTC; CDR3: CASTPGQGKIYGYTF
size: NA; J: TRBJ2-7; V: TRBV25-1; D: TRBD1; DNA: TGTGCCAGCAGCCGGGACAGGGCCTACGAGCAGTACTTC; CDR3: CASSRDRAYEQYF
size: NA; J: TRBJ1-2; V: TRBV28; D: NA; DNA: TGTGCCAGCAGTTTGAACGCCCCCGGGTCAAGCTATGGCTACACCTTC; CDR3: CASSLNAPGSSYGYTF
size: NA; J: TRBJ2-1; V: TRBV25-1; D: NA; DNA: TGTGCCAGCAGTGACTGGACAAGATTCAATGAGCAGTTCTTC; CDR3: CASSDWTRFNEQFF
size: NA; J: TRBJ2-7; V: TRBV19; D: TRBD1; DNA: TGTGCCAGTAGTTATATCGGGACAGGGGAATACGAGCAGTACTTC; CDR3: CASSYIGTGEYEQYF
size: NA; J: TRBJ2-7; V: TRBV5-1; D: TRBD1; DNA: TGCGCCAGCAGCTCGTCGACAGGGGCATACGAGCAGTACTTC; CDR3: CASSSSTGAYEQYF
size: NA; J: TRBJ1-1; V: TRBV5-5; D: NA; DNA: TGTGCCAGCAGCTTGGACAGGGAAAGTAGGGCTTTCTTT; CDR3: CASSLDRESRAFF
size: NA; J: TRBJ1-5; V: TRBV6-1; D: NA; DNA: TGTGCCAGCAGTGATAGACAGAGCAATCAGCCCCAGCATTTT; CDR3: CASSDRQSNQPQHF
size: NA; J: TRBJ1-3; V: TRBV19; D: NA; DNA: TGTGCCAGTACCTCATCCAGCAGGGGTTTCTACTCTGGAAACACCATATATTTT; CDR3: CASTSSSRGFYSGNTIYF
size: NA; J: TRBJ2-5; V: TRBV18; D: TRBD1; DNA: TGTGCCAGCTCACCACCTTCGGGACAGGGAATAGAGACCCAGTACTTC; CDR3: CASSPPSGQGIETQYF
size: NA; J: TRBJ1-5; V: TRBV6-1; D: NA; DNA: TGTGCCAGCAGTGACCTCCCGACGGTTGGTCAGCCCCAGCATTTT; CDR3: CASSDLPTVGQPQHF
size: NA; J: TRBJ2-1; V: TRBV6-1; D: NA; DNA: TGTGCCAGCAGAGGGGGAAACTACAATGAGCAGTTCTTC; CDR3: CASRGGNYNEQFF
size: once; J: TRBJ1-2; V: TRBV2; D: TRBD1; DNA: TGTGCCAGCAGTCGACAGGGGGATGGCTACACCTTC; CDR3: CASSRQGDGYTF
size: NA; J: TRBJ1-2; V: TRBV28; D: NA; DNA: TGTGCCAGCAGCCCCCAGACACGTGATAGCTATGGCTACACCTTC; CDR3: CASSPQTRDSYGYTF
size: NA; J: TRBJ2-2; V: TRBV4-1; D: NA; DNA: TGCGCCAGCAGCCAAGAAACAGCGAACACCGGGGAGCTGTTTTTT; CDR3: CASSQETANTGELFF
size: NA; J: TRBJ1-1; V: TRBV5-4; D: NA; DNA: TGTGCCAGCAGCAGAACCCAGAACACTGAAGCTTTCTTT; CDR3: CASSRTQNTEAFF
size: NA; J: TRBJ2-2; V: TRBV2; D: TRBD1; DNA: TGTGCCAGCCTCCGGGACAGGGGGTGGAACACCGGGGAGCTGTTTTTT; CDR3: CASLRDRGWNTGELFF
size: NA; J: TRBJ2-5; V: TRBV7-9; D: TRBD1; DNA: TGTGCCAGCAGCCTCGCAGGGGGAGAGACCCAGTACTTC; CDR3: CASSLAGGETQYF
size: NA; J: TRBJ2-3; V: TRBV19; D: TRBD1; DNA: TGTGCCGCTAGTACAGGGGGGAGAGAAGATACGCAGTATTTT; CDR3: CAASTGGREDTQYF
size: NA; J: TRBJ2-7; V: TRBV28; D: TRBD2; DNA: TGTGCCAGCACCTACGGGACTAGCGGAGCCTACGAGCAGTACTTC; CDR3: CASTYGTSGAYEQYF
size: NA; J: TRBJ2-5; V: TRBV11-2; D: TRBD2; DNA: TGTGCCAGCAGAGGGACTAGCGGGAATAGGAAGACCCAGTACTTC; CDR3: CASRGTSGNRKTQYF
size: NA; J: TRBJ2-5; V: TRBV18; D: NA; DNA: TGTGCCAGCTCACCACCGGTCATAGAGACCCAGTACTTC; CDR3: CASSPPVIETQYF
size: NA; J: TRBJ2-7; V: TRBV18; D: NA; DNA: TGTGCCAGCTCTCGGACAGACTACGAGCAGTACTTC; CDR3: CASSRTDYEQYF
size: few; J: TRBJ1-1; V: TRBV29-1; D: NA; DNA: TGCAGCGTCCAAGCATTGAACACTGAAGCTTTCTTT; CDR3: CSVQALNTEAFF
size: NA; J: TRBJ1-2; V: TRBV29-1; D: NA; DNA: TGCAGCGTTTACACCAGAGGGGTCTATGGCTACACCTTC; CDR3: CSVYTRGVYGYTF
size: NA; J: TRBJ1-2; V: TRBV5-6; D: NA; DNA: TGTGCCAGCAGCTTGGAGTTTTTGGGACGGGGCTATGGCTACACCTTC; CDR3: CASSLEFLGRGYGYTF
size: NA; J: TRBJ2-7; V: TRBV11-2; D: TRBD2; DNA: TGTGCCAGCAGCCCCCACGCCCTAAGGAGCGGGAGATACGAGCAGTACTTC; CDR3: CASSPHALRSGRYEQYF
size: NA; J: TRBJ1-1; V: TRBV7-9; D: TRBD1; DNA: TGTGCCAGCAGCGGACACAGGGGGGGCACTGAAGCTTTCTTT; CDR3: CASSGHRGGTEAFF
size: NA; J: TRBJ1-2; V: TRBV7-6; D: TRBD1; DNA: TGTGCCAGCAGCTTAGAAGGGGGCCGGGGCTACACCTTC; CDR3: CASSLEGGRGYTF
size: NA; J: TRBJ1-1; V: TRBV30; D: TRBD1; DNA: TGTGCCCGGGACAGAATGAACACTGAAGCTTTCTTT; CDR3: CARDRMNTEAFF
size: once; J: TRBJ2-7; V: TRBV5-1; D: NA; DNA: TGCGCCAGCAGCTTGGGTTTGATAGGGACTGCCTACGAGCAGTACTTC; CDR3: CASSLGLIGTAYEQYF
size: NA; J: TRBJ1-1; V: TRBV4-2; D: NA; DNA: TGTGCCAGCAGCCAAGAGAGACGGCTGAACACTGAAGCTTTCTTT; CDR3: CASSQERRLNTEAFF
size: NA; J: TRBJ1-3; V: TRBV28; D: NA; DNA: TGTGCCAGCAGTCCCCAGTGGAGCTCTGGAAACACCATATATTTT; CDR3: CASSPQWSSGNTIYF
size: NA; J: TRBJ1-2; V: TRBV28; D: TRBD1; DNA: TGTGCCAGCAGTTCCGGAGAGACGACAGGGGACTATGGCTACACCTTC; CDR3: CASSSGETTGDYGYTF
size: once; J: TRBJ1-4; V: TRBV4-1; D: TRBD1; DNA: TGCGCCAGCAGCCTCTTGCGGACAGGGAGCATGTTTTTT; CDR3: CASSLLRTGSMFF
size: once; J: TRBJ2-1; V: TRBV5-1; D: TRBD2; DNA: TGCGCCAGCAGCTTGAGACCGGGACTAGCGGACTACAATGAGCAGTTCTTC; CDR3: CASSLRPGLADYNEQFF
size: NA; J: TRBJ2-5; V: TRBV19; D: NA; DNA: TGTGCCAGTAGTATAGGGCCCGGAGACCAAGAGACCCAGTACTTC; CDR3: CASSIGPGDQETQYF
size: NA; J: TRBJ2-3; V: TRBV28; D: TRBD2; DNA: TGTGCCAGCAGTCTGGGCGGGGGGACCACAGATACGCAGTATTTT; CDR3: CASSLGGGTTDTQYF
size: NA; J: TRBJ2-7; V: TRBV10-2; D: TRBD1; DNA: TGCGCCAGCAGTACGGTGGGACAGGGGGCGTTCGAGCAGTACTTC; CDR3: CASSTVGQGAFEQYF
size: NA; J: TRBJ2-2; V: TRBV28; D: NA; DNA: TGTGCCAGCAGCGGGGTAACGCTCACCGGGGAGCTGTTTTTT; CDR3: CASSGVTLTGELFF
size: NA; J: TRBJ2-1; V: TRBV19; D: NA; DNA: TGTGCCGGGCCCACTAGATGGAGTTACAATGAGCAGTTCTTC; CDR3: CAGPTRWSYNEQFF
size: NA; J: TRBJ1-3; V: TRBV11-3; D: NA; DNA: TGTGCCAGCAGCCCTGACGGAAACTCTGGAAACACCATATATTTT; CDR3: CASSPDGNSGNTIYF
size: NA; J: TRBJ1-5; V: TRBV7-9; D: NA; DNA: TGTGCCAGCAGCTTTTCGGCCCATCAGCCCCAGCATTTT; CDR3: CASSFSAHQPQHF
size: NA; J: TRBJ2-1; V: TRBV2; D: NA; DNA: NA; CDR3: CASRVAWGSEVF
size: once; J: TRBJ2-1; V: TRBV28; D: NA; DNA: TGTGCCATTACCGCCGAGATTTCCAATGAGCAGTTCTTC; CDR3: CAITAEISNEQFF
size: once; J: TRBJ2-7; V: TRBV2; D: TRBD1; DNA: TGTGCCAGCAGGGATTCCGGGACAGGGAAACATTACTTC; CDR3: CASRDSGTGKHYF
size: NA; J: TRBJ2-5; V: TRBV5-1; D: TRBD1; DNA: TGCGCCAGCAGCCCAGTTCAGGGGGTGGAGACCCAGTACTTC; CDR3: CASSPVQGVETQYF
size: NA; J: TRBJ2-1; V: TRBV29-1; D: NA; DNA: TGCAGCGTTGCAATTGGTCCTTCCTACAATGAGCAGTTCTTC; CDR3: CSVAIGPSYNEQFF
size: NA; J: TRBJ1-1; V: TRBV30; D: NA; DNA: TGTGCCTGGGTGGGACAAACCAACACTGAAGCTTTCTTT; CDR3: CAWVGQTNTEAFF
size: NA; J: TRBJ2-7; V: TRBV6-6; D: TRBD1; DNA: TGTGCCAGCAGGAGGGGACAGGACTCCTACGAGCAGTACTTC; CDR3: CASRRGQDSYEQYF
size: NA; J: TRBJ2-3; V: TRBV7-9; D: TRBD2; DNA: TGTGCCAGCAGCTTAGAGCGGGAGGGCCTTGATACGCAGTATTTT; CDR3: CASSLEREGLDTQYF
size: NA; J: TRBJ2-1; V: TRBV19; D: TRBD1; DNA: TGTGCCAGTAGTGCGACAGGGGTTGAGCAGTTCTTC; CDR3: CASSATGVEQFF
size: NA; J: TRBJ1-2; V: TRBV6-4; D: TRBD1; DNA: TGTGCCAGCAACCGACAGGGGGCTGTCTATGGCTACACCTTC; CDR3: CASNRQGAVYGYTF
size: NA; J: TRBJ2-3; V: TRBV6-1; D: TRBD1; DNA: TGTGCCAGCAACCACAGGGGTCGAACAGATACGCAGTATTTT; CDR3: CASNHRGRTDTQYF